This T cell receptor beta chain came from a study of T cells and Merkel cell carcinoma outcomes. Broader study findings: Merkel cell carcinoma outcomes were reportedly predicted by repertoire and T-cell density.

Concerning this clone itself: What it binds is unknown.

The junction had 10 bases not matched to a gene; V was cut back by 3 bases and J by 12 bases. This CDR3 contains 15 residues. CDR1 LNHDA and CDR2 SQIVND come from the germline V gene (reference sequence). This table comes from immunoSEQ multiplex PCR, and its TCRdb copy is limited to in-frame clones, with some not included. The table records under 20,000 clones, around 79% of them present only once. This receptor was identified in a human donor with Merkel cell carcinoma. V and J are TRBV19 and TRBJ2-1, with 11 positions matching TRBD2. The source material was tumor tissue from Merkel cell carcinoma. The CDR3 bases are TGTGCCAGTAGTATGTTGGGGACTAGCGGCATGCCGCAGTTCTTC. It codes for CASSMLGTSGMPQFF.